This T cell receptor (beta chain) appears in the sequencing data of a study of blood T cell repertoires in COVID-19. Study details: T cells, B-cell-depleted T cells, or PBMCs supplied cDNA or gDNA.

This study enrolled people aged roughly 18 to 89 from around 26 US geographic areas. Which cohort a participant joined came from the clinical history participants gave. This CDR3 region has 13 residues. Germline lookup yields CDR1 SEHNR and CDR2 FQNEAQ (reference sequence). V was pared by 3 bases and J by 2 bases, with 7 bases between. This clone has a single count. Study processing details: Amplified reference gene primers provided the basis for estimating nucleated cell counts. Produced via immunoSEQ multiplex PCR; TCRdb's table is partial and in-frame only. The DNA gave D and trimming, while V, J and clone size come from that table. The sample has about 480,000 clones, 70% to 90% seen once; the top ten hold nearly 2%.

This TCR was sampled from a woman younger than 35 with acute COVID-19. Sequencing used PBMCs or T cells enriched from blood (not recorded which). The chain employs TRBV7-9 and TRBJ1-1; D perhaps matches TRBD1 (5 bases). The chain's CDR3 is CASSLQGNTEAFF. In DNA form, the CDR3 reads TGTGCCAGCAGCTTGCAGGGTAACACTGAAGCTTTCTTT.